What follows are 23 T cell receptor beta chains derived from one specimen sequenced in a study of blood T cell repertoires in COVID-19. Clones were read by immunoSEQ multiplex PCR, and TCRdb kept only the in-frame ones, dropping some. The sample contains approximately 450,000 clones, 75% to 90% of which appear only once. Specimen: PBMCs or T cells enriched from blood (not recorded which). These receptors were obtained from a young man who had recovered from COVID-19.

J is TRBJ2-2 and V is TRBV7-3; 7 positions match TRBD2. Trimming removed 2 bases from V and 1 base from J; junction bases left unmatched: 4. This CDR3 has 16 residues. Germline assignment: CDR1 SGHTA and CDR2 FQGTGA. CDR3 DNA: TGTGCCAGCAGCTTATCACCGGGGGGGAACACCGGGGAGCTGTTTTTT. Its protein is CASSLSPGGNTGELFF.

V is TRBV19 and J is TRBJ2-2; D is ambiguous. This CDR3 is 17 amino acids long. Per germline, CDR1 LNHDA and CDR2 SQIVND (reference sequence). Trimming removed 7 bases at V and 1 base at J, with 19 bases between. This chain's CDR3 is CASTPPRPLGNTGELFF. The CDR3 DNA sequence: TGTGCCAGTACCCCGCCGAGGCCCTTGGGGAACACCGGGGAGCTGTTTTTT.

This chain links TRBV2 with TRBJ2-1; the match to TRBD2 covers 10 bases. The CDR3 is 16 amino acids. Germline-derived CDR1 and CDR2 are SNHLY and FYNNEI. Germline trimming cut 6 bases from V and 7 bases from J; bases unmatched to any gene: 12. CDR3 bases: TGTGCCAGCAGAGATTCCTTAGCGGGAGGCGTTAATGAGCAGTTCTTC. This encodes CASRDSLAGGVNEQFF.

Details on this clone: The final CDR3 position lacks the conserved phenylalanine or tryptophan, pointing to a likely read error. The DNA is left out, because the CDR3 cannot be placed on it with certainty; the CDR3 is given as TCRdb lists it. This CDR3 reads CASSLRGQVVGRQTLY. The chain links TRBV28 to TRBJ1-2; TRBD1 is the table's D call, not checked against the DNA. The germline V gene encodes CDR1 MDHEN and CDR2 SYDVKM. The CDR3 extends over 16 residues, inclusive of both ends.

A remark on this clone: At the DNA level, this CDR3 is encoded by other sequences in the same sample as well. V gene TRBV18 combines with J gene TRBJ2-2; no definite D call. V dropped 3 bases and J dropped 8 bases, with 4 bases sitting between them. The CDR3 consists of 11 residues. The germline V gene encodes CDR1 KGHSH and CDR2 LQKENI. CDR3 coding DNA: TGTGCCAGCTCACCGTCAGGGGAGCTGTTTTTT. It translates to CASSPSGELFF.

Notes on this clone: Additional DNA sequences in this sample encode the identical CDR3. The chain links TRBV5-4 to TRBJ1-2; TRBD1 agrees at 8 bases. Germline CDR1 reads SGHNT; CDR2 reads YYREEE (reference sequence). J was trimmed by 4 bases and V by 2 bases; bases with no gene match: 1. CDR3 length: 13 residues. DNA of the CDR3: TGTGCCAGCAGCTTACAGGGGGGCTATGGCTACACCTTC. Its translation is CASSLQGGYGYTF. Combining the CDR3 with reference TRBV5-4 and TRBJ1-2 gives the whole variable domain ETGVTQSPTHLIKTRGQQVTLRCSSQSGHNTVSWYQQALGQGPQFIFQYYREEENGRGNFPPRFSGLQFPNYSSELNVNALELDDSALYLCASSLQGGYGYTFGSGTRLTVV.

V usage is TRBV6-6 and J usage is TRBJ1-6; D call uncertain. The CDR3 spans 12 residues. V gave up 4 bases and J gave up 10 bases, with 8 bases separating them. Germline CDR1 reads MNHNY; CDR2 reads SVGAGI (reference sequence). The CDR3 loop is CASSLLASPLHF. The CDR3 region has the DNA TGTGCCAGCAGTTTGTTGGCCTCACCCCTCCACTTT.

V gene TRBV11-2 combines with J gene TRBJ1-1, with D possibly TRBD1 on 6 matching bases. Germline CDR1 and CDR2: SGHAT and FQNNGV. Trimming removed 5 bases from V and 3 bases from J, with 13 bases in between. This CDR3 comprises 14 residues. The CDR3 DNA reads as TGTGCCAGCAGCGTGTACAGGGAAGACACTGAAGCTTTCTTT. This encodes CASSVYREDTEAFF.

The chain combines TRBV12-5 with TRBJ2-7; 7 bases agree with TRBD2. The germline gives CDR1 LGHNT, CDR2 FRNRAP. Trimming removed 1 base from V and 2 bases from J; junction bases left unmatched: 17. This CDR3 is 19 amino acids long. The CDR3 DNA is TGTGCTAGTGGTTTGGCAAAGAAGGCGGGAGTTGTCATTGCCTACGAGCAGTACTTC. It specifies CASGLAKKAGVVIAYEQYF.

The V gene is TRBV6-5, the J gene TRBJ2-7; TRBD2 might be the D (6 bases). This CDR3 is built from 13 residues. V dropped 0 bases and J dropped 6 bases, with 9 bases sitting between them. Germline V gives CDR1 MNHEY, CDR2 SVGAGI. The CDR3 spells CASSYSGGSEQYF. CDR3 DNA sequence: TGTGCCAGCAGTTACTCGGGAGGCAGCGAGCAGTACTTC.

V gene TRBV5-5 combines with J gene TRBJ1-2; 10 positions agree with TRBD1. The CDR3 is 17 residues long. V trimming: 3 bases; J trimming: 4 bases; junction bases outside the gene matches: 12. CDR1 is SGHKS, CDR2 YYEKEE, per germline (reference sequence). Written as DNA, the CDR3 is TGTGCCAGCAGCTCTTCCGGGACAGGGGTGCAGGGCTATGGCTACACCTTC. The encoded protein is CASSSSGTGVQGYGYTF.

The J gene is TRBJ1-2, the V gene TRBV2; perhaps TRBD1 as D (5 bases). CDR3 length: 14 residues. V gave up 5 bases and J gave up 3 bases, with 13 bases separating them. CDR1 is SNHLY, CDR2 FYNNEI, per germline. This chain's CDR3 is CASSRLWGDYGYTF. The CDR3 DNA sequence: TGTGCCAGCAGTAGGCTTTGGGGGGACTATGGCTACACCTTC.

This chain joins TRBV19 and TRBJ1-5; D not resolved. Germline V gene data show CDR1 as LNHDA and CDR2 as SQIVND (reference sequence). Deletions cut 3 bases from V and 7 bases from J, with 10 bases between. This CDR3 comprises 13 residues. The CDR3: CASSIALRQPQHF. CDR3 nucleotide sequence: TGTGCCAGTAGTATTGCATTGCGCCAGCCCCAGCATTTT. Full variable domain (missing parts from reference TRBV19 and TRBJ1-5): DGGITQSPKYLFRKEGQNVTLSCEQNLNHDAMYWYRQDPGQGLRLIYYSQIVNDFQKGDIAEGYSVSREKKESFPLTVTSAQKNPTAFYLCASSIALRQPQHFGDGTRLSIL.

J is TRBJ2-7 and V is TRBV4-1; maybe TRBD2 (6 bases). Trimming removed 3 bases at V and 4 bases at J, with 13 bases between. The CDR3 is 14 amino acids. The V gene's germline CDR1 is MGHRA and CDR2 YSYEKL. For the CDR3, the DNA is TGCGCCAGCAGCCAGCTTACGGGAGCTTACGAGCAGTACTTC. Encoded protein: CASSQLTGAYEQYF.

This clone appeared a single time. The chain links TRBV7-8 to TRBJ1-2; no reliable D call. V was shortened by 1 base and J by 4 bases, with 13 bases between the two germline ends. The CDR3 has 15 residues. The V gene's germline CDR1 is SGHVS and CDR2 FQNEAQ. CDR3 in amino acids: CASSLGRFIFYGYTF. The CDR3 nucleotides are TGTGCCAGCAGCTTAGGCAGGTTCATCTTCTATGGCTACACCTTC.

V and J are TRBV28 and TRBJ2-1; D is possibly TRBD2 (5 bases). The ends were cut back, 10 bases at V and 7 bases at J, with 23 bases in the middle. Germline-derived CDR1 and CDR2 are MDHEN and SYDVKM. The CDR3 sequence is 15 residues long. Written as DNA, the CDR3 is TGTGCCACCAAGACCATAAGTTGGGAGAAAAATGAGCAGTTCTTC. The encoded protein is CATKTISWEKNEQFF.

V and J are TRBV3-1 (or the pseudogene TRBV3-2) and TRBJ2-7; weak D call: TRBD2 (5 bases). There are 14 residues in the CDR3. V dropped 3 bases and J dropped 5 bases, with 14 bases sitting between them. In germline, CDR1 is LGHDT, CDR2 YNNKEL (reference sequence). In DNA, the CDR3 is TGTGCCAGCAGCCAGAGACGGGAATCTCACGAGCAGTACTTC. Amino acids: CASSQRRESHEQYF.

The genes are TRBV3-1 (or the pseudogene TRBV3-2) and TRBJ1-1; maybe TRBD1 (5 bases). CDR3 length: 17 amino acids. Germline CDR1 and CDR2: LGHDT and YNNKEL (reference sequence). V was clipped by 2 bases and J by 0 bases, with 16 bases between them. DNA of the CDR3: TGTGCCAGCAGCCAACCAACAGGCGGCGGTATGAACACTGAAGCTTTCTTT. Protein sequence: CASSQPTGGGMNTEAFF.

This chain joins TRBV9 and TRBJ2-1; D may be TRBD2 (5 bases). CDR3 length equals 16 residues. CDR1 is SGDLS and CDR2 is YYNGEE in the germline V gene. V was clipped by 4 bases and J by 2 bases, with 16 bases between them. As DNA, the CDR3 is TGTGCCAGCAGCCTTCTTGCGGGCTATACCTACAATGAGCAGTTCTTC. It codes for CASSLLAGYTYNEQFF.

This chain joins TRBV28 and TRBJ1-2, with TRBD1 matching 9 bases. Germline CDR1 MDHEN, CDR2 SYDVKM. CDR3 size: 15 residues. Trimming cost V 2 bases and J 3 bases; bases outside gene matches: 4. CDR3 bases: TGTGCCAGCAGTTTAAAGACAGGGGGTCACTATGGCTACACCTTC. Its translation is CASSLKTGGHYGYTF.

The gene calls are TRBV18 and TRBJ1-1, with D perhaps TRBD1 (6 bases). V was clipped by 2 bases and J by 8 bases, with 15 bases between them. The CDR3 contains 14 residues. Germline-derived CDR1 and CDR2 are KGHSH and LQKENI. The CDR3 loop reads CASSPSFLQGEAFF. The CDR3 coding sequence is TGTGCCAGCTCACCATCCTTTCTACAGGGAGAAGCTTTCTTT.

A single count supports this clone. V gene TRBV27 combines with J gene TRBJ2-1; D perhaps matches TRBD2 (6 bases). The CDR3 contains 13 residues. Germline V gene data show CDR1 as MNHEY and CDR2 as SMNVEV (reference sequence). The V and J ends lost 7 bases and 7 bases respectively, with 14 bases between them. CDR3 sequence reads: CASTWREGNEQFF. The CDR3 DNA reads TGTGCCAGCACCTGGCGGGAAGGTAATGAGCAGTTCTTC.

This sequence joins TRBV4-1 and TRBJ2-3, with D possibly matching TRBD1 (6 bases). The CDR3 has 16 residues. The germline V and J ends were trimmed by 4 bases and 2 bases, with 16 bases remaining between them. CDR1 MGHRA and CDR2 YSYEKL come from the germline V gene. In DNA form, the CDR3 reads TGCGCCAGCAGCCCGCCCCCCGGGACACCCACAGATACGCAGTATTTT. It codes for CASSPPPGTPTDTQYF.